This T cell receptor beta chain was retrieved from a study of control samples from healthy donors and cancer patients. This table comes from immunoSEQ multiplex PCR, and its TCRdb copy is limited to in-frame clones, with some not included. The sample has 95,000 to 150,000 clones; roughly 84% are singletons. V gave up 4 bases and J gave up 4 bases, with 15 bases separating them. Per the germline V gene, CDR1 is SGDLS and CDR2 is YYNGEE. The CDR3 is 15 amino acids. The specimen sequenced was blood. The chain couples TRBV9 to TRBJ2-1; weak D call: TRBD2 (5 bases). This receptor was identified in a man between 18 and 35 years old in good health. The CDR3 nucleotides read TGTGCCAGCAGCCCACGACGTGCGGGTTACAATGAGCAGTTCTTC. This codes for CASSPRRAGYNEQFF.